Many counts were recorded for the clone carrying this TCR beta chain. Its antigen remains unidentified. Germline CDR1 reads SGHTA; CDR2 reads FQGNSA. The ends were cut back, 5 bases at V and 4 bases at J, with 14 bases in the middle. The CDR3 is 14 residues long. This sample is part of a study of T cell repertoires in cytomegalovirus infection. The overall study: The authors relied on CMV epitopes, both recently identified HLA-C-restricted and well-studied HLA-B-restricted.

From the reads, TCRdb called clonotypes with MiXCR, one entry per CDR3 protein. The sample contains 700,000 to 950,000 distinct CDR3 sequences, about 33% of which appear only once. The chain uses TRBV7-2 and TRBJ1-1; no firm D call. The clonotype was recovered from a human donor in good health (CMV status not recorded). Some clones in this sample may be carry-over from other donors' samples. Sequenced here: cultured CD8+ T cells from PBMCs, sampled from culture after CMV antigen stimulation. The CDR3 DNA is TGTGCCAGCAGCCGCCTTGCTATCGGCACTGAAGCTTTCTTT. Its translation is CASSRLAIGTEAFF.